The 27 T cell receptor beta chains given below trace back to one sample, sequenced in a study of cytomegalovirus exposure and HLA in healthy donors. The PCR used 60 Vbeta and 13 Jbeta primers. TCRdb's copy holds only in-frame clones and misses some; the assay was immunoSEQ multiplex PCR. The sample lists over 100,000 clones; roughly 68% were seen once. The sequencing sample was made of PBMCs. The receptors here all came from a woman aged 25 to 39 in good health and CMV-seronegative.

V gene TRBV2 combines with J gene TRBJ2-7; D may be TRBD2 (6 bases). This CDR3 comprises 13 residues. Trimming shortened V by 4 bases and J by 1 base, and 8 bases separated the two germline ends. Germline values: CDR1 SNHLY, CDR2 FYNNEI. DNA for the CDR3: TGTGCCAGCAGTGGACTAGTATCCTACGAGCAGTACTTC. Protein sequence: CASSGLVSYEQYF.

The chain has TRBV5-1 and TRBJ2-5; TRBD1 aligns across 9 bases. The CDR3 covers 16 residues. Losses at the gene ends were 3 bases for V and 4 bases for J; bases not matched to a gene: 10. Germline lookup yields CDR1 SGHRS and CDR2 YFSETQ. Here the CDR3 DNA reads TGCGCCAGCAGCTCCCTGGGGACAGGGTATGGAGAGACCCAGTACTTC. This encodes CASSSLGTGYGETQYF.

This clone appeared a few times. For the CDR3, the DNA is TGTGCCAGCAGCGGGAGTCGGTCCTACAATGAGCAGTTCTTC. It yields the protein CASSGSRSYNEQFF. V and J are TRBV25-1 and TRBJ2-1; maybe TRBD2 (6 bases). CDR3 length equals 14 residues. Germline-derived CDR1 and CDR2 are MGHDK and SYGVNS. V was trimmed by 6 bases and J by 1 base, leaving 10 bases between them.

V usage is TRBV2 and J usage is TRBJ2-7; TRBD1 matches at 10 bases. CDR1 is SNHLY, CDR2 FYNNEI, per germline. Trimming removed 6 bases from V and 3 bases from J; junction bases left unmatched: 5. This CDR3 spans 14 amino acids. The CDR3 nucleotides are TGTGCCAGCAGGACGACAGGGGGCGTCTACGAGCAGTACTTC. It is translated as CASRTTGGVYEQYF. The full variable domain, completed using reference TRBV2 and TRBJ2-7, is EPEVTQTPSHQVTQMGQEVILRCVPISNHLYFYWYRQILGQKVEFLVSFYNNEISEKSEIFDDQFSVERPDGSNFTLKIRSTKLEDSAMYFCASRTTGGVYEQYFGPGTRLTVT.

The chain has TRBV7-9 and TRBJ2-5, with a possible D match to TRBD1 (5 bases). Germline-derived CDR1 and CDR2 are SEHNR and FQNEAQ (reference sequence). The ends were cut back, 3 bases at V and 0 bases at J, with 11 bases in the middle. The CDR3 length is 15 residues. The CDR3 loop reads CASSFTGLYQETQYF. The CDR3 nucleotides are TGTGCCAGCAGCTTTACAGGCTTGTACCAAGAGACCCAGTACTTC.

The chain carries TRBV6-1 and TRBJ1-2; 7 bases align to TRBD1. CDR3 length: 18 amino acids. V was clipped by 4 bases and J by 1 base; unmatched bases: 15. Germline V gives CDR1 MNHNS, CDR2 SASEGT. The CDR3 nucleotides read TGTGCCAGCAGTGCCACAACAGCCGGGACAGCCTTTAACTATGGCTACACCTTC. Its translation is CASSATTAGTAFNYGYTF.

This clone was seen a handful of times. The rearrangement uses TRBV11-3 and TRBJ1-2; the match to TRBD1 covers 10 bases. V was clipped by 0 bases and J by 7 bases; unmatched bases: 8. The CDR3 totals 16 residues. CDR1 SGHNT and CDR2 YENEEA come from the germline V gene. DNA for the CDR3: TGTGCCAGCAGCTTAGAAGGGGGACAGGGGACTGGTGGCTACACCTTC. It specifies CASSLEGGQGTGGYTF.

The chain carries TRBV6-5 and TRBJ2-3; a weak D match, TRBD2 (6 bases). Trimming stripped 0 bases from V and 4 bases from J, with 11 bases between. There are 15 residues in the CDR3. Germline CDR1 is MNHEY and CDR2 is SVGAGI. CDR3 region: CASSYSAEGPDTQYF. The CDR3, as DNA: TGTGCCAGCAGTTACTCGGCGGAGGGCCCAGATACGCAGTATTTT.

This clone was detected once. The CDR3 loop reads CASSSTAVVYEAFF. CDR3 bases: TGTGCCAGCAGCTCCACGGCGGTGGTTTATGAAGCTTTCTTT. This chain connects TRBV5-6 to TRBJ1-1; D remains ambiguous. V lost 3 bases, J lost 7 bases, and 16 bases lay in between. The CDR3 has 14 residues. CDR1 is SGHDT and CDR2 is YYEEEE in the germline V gene.

The chain carries TRBV27 and TRBJ1-1; tentatively, D is TRBD1 (6 bases). Between the trimmed V and J ends, which lost 0 bases and 5 bases, there was a span of 10 bases. Germline CDR1 reads MNHEY; CDR2 reads SMNVEV (reference sequence). The CDR3 has 14 amino acids. The CDR3 here is CASSLSGGGTEAFF. CDR3 sequence (DNA): TGTGCCAGCAGTTTATCAGGGGGGGGAACTGAAGCTTTCTTT.

This clone has more than one count but fewer than ten. The J gene is TRBJ1-4, the V gene TRBV2; no definite D call. CDR1 and CDR2 (germline): SNHLY, FYNNEI. The V end was cut by 7 bases, the J end by 8 bases, with 8 bases between. The CDR3 runs to 11 residues. In nucleotides, the CDR3 is TGTGCCAGCATGTACGGGGAAAAACTGTTTTTT. This translates into CASMYGEKLFF.

The genes are TRBV11-3 and TRBJ1-1, with 8 bases matching TRBD1. The V segment lost 3 bases and the J segment 3 bases; nucleotides outside the gene matches: 9. The CDR3 runs to 16 residues. Germline loops: CDR1 SGHNT, CDR2 YENEEA. The CDR3 loop is CASSFRTGPGDTEAFF. CDR3 bases: TGTGCCAGCAGCTTTAGGACAGGGCCCGGTGACACTGAAGCTTTCTTT.

This chain uses TRBV5-4 with TRBJ1-1; D may be TRBD1 (6 bases). The CDR3 length is 13 residues. Looked up from germline, CDR1 is SGHNT and CDR2 is YYREEE (reference sequence). V was trimmed by 6 bases and J by 2 bases, leaving 11 bases between them. CDR3: CASTGQRNTEAFF. DNA of the CDR3: TGTGCCAGCACGGGACAAAGAAACACTGAAGCTTTCTTT.

This clone is medium-sized within its sample. The V gene is TRBV5-1, the J gene TRBJ1-4; TRBD1 aligns across 8 bases. The germline V gene encodes CDR1 SGHRS and CDR2 YFSETQ. The CDR3 sequence is 14 residues long. Trimming cost V 1 base and J 6 bases; bases outside gene matches: 2. The DNA of the CDR3 is TGCGCCAGCAGCTTGTTACAGGGGGATGAAAAACTGTTTTTT. Protein sequence: CASSLLQGDEKLFF. Filled out from reference TRBV5-1 and TRBJ1-4, the complete variable domain reads KAGVTQTPRYLIKTRGQQVTLSCSPISGHRSVSWYQQTPGQGLQFLFEYFSETQRNKGNFPGRFSGRQFSNSRSEMNVSTLELGDSALYLCASSLLQGDEKLFFGSGTQLSVL.

This clone turned up a few times. This rearrangement joins TRBV15 to TRBJ2-7, with D tentatively TRBD1 (6 bases). The CDR3 sequence is 14 residues long. Germline lookup yields CDR1 LNHNV and CDR2 YYDKDF (reference sequence). V lost 0 bases to trimming and J lost 2 bases, with 8 bases between them. The CDR3 DNA sequence: TGTGCCACCAGCAGAGACGACAGGCCCTACGAGCAGTACTTC. It specifies CATSRDDRPYEQYF.

CDR3 coding DNA: TGTGCTAGTGGACTAGGACAGGGGGGTGGAGACGAGCAGTACTTC. Protein sequence: CASGLGQGGGDEQYF. The V call is TRBV12-5, the J call TRBJ2-7; 10 nucleotides line up with TRBD1. CDR3 length: 15 amino acids. Losses at the gene ends were 6 bases for V and 5 bases for J; bases not matched to a gene: 10. The germline V gene encodes CDR1 LGHNT and CDR2 FRNRAP.

This chain joins TRBV5-1 and TRBJ2-7; D is perhaps TRBD2 (7 bases). The CDR3 totals 15 residues. V was clipped by 2 bases and J by 2 bases, with 14 bases between them. Germline V gene data show CDR1 as SGHRS and CDR2 as YFSETQ. The CDR3, as DNA: TGCGCCAGCAGCTTTGGGGGAGGGGGGACCTACGAGCAGTACTTC. Protein: CASSFGGGGTYEQYF.

The CDR3 protein is CAICLLAERDTQYF. The CDR3 region has the DNA TGTGCCATCTGCCTTCTAGCGGAGCGAGATACGCAGTATTTT. This sequence joins TRBV10-3 and TRBJ2-3; 7 positions agree with TRBD2. Trimming took 8 bases from V and 5 from J; bases not matched to a gene: 10. Germline lookup yields CDR1 ENHRY and CDR2 SYGVKD. CDR3 size: 14 residues.

The CDR3 sequence: CASSPKSSSYEQYF. The CDR3 nucleotides are TGTGCCAGCAGCCCAAAGTCTAGCAGTTACGAGCAGTACTTC. V gene TRBV6-5 combines with J gene TRBJ2-7; a possible D gene is TRBD2 (5 bases). This CDR3 contains 14 residues. Germline lookup yields CDR1 MNHEY and CDR2 SVGAGI. V lost 6 bases, J lost 4 bases, and 16 bases lay in between.

The chain couples TRBV4-1 to TRBJ1-5; 7 nucleotides match TRBD1. The CDR3 is 14 amino acids. V was clipped by 3 bases and J by 3 bases; unmatched bases: 2. Looked up from germline, CDR1 is MGHRA and CDR2 is YSYEKL. DNA of the CDR3: TGCGCCAGCAGCCAGGGACAGAACAATCAGCCCCAGCATTTT. This codes for CASSQGQNNQPQHF.

This sequence joins TRBV5-1 and TRBJ2-2, with 8 bases identical to TRBD1. The J segment lost 4 bases and the V segment lost 4 bases, leaving 9 bases of the junction unmatched. CDR1 is SGHRS, CDR2 YFSETQ, per germline. CDR3 size: 16 residues. The CDR3: CASSVDRGGLTGELFF. The CDR3 nucleotides are TGCGCCAGCAGCGTCGACAGGGGCGGACTCACCGGGGAGCTGTTTTTT.

This chain connects TRBV18 to TRBJ2-3; D gene uncertain. Germline V gives CDR1 KGHSH, CDR2 LQKENI. The CDR3 consists of 17 residues. The ends were cut back, 4 bases at V and 4 bases at J, with 21 bases in the middle. For the CDR3, the DNA is TGTGCCAGCTCACAGGTTGATCAAGACCTAGGCGCAGATACGCAGTATTTT. Amino acid sequence: CASSQVDQDLGADTQYF.

This clone showed up just a few times. The chain carries TRBV5-6 and TRBJ1-4; D is ambiguous. CDR3 size: 12 residues. V lost 0 bases to trimming and J lost 10 bases, with 7 bases between them. Germline V CDR1 and CDR2: SGHDT, YYEEEE. The CDR3: CASSLGEGKLFF. The DNA for the CDR3 is TGTGCCAGCAGCTTGGGGGAGGGAAAACTGTTTTTT.

The rearrangement links TRBV5-1 to TRBJ2-1, with 11 bases aligning to TRBD2. Losses at the gene ends were 4 bases for V and 7 bases for J; bases not matched to a gene: 10. The CDR3 consists of 16 residues. From germline, CDR1 is SGHRS and CDR2 YFSETQ. The CDR3 DNA follows: TGCGCCAGCAGCAAAAACCCGGGACTAGCGGTAAATGAGCAGTTCTTC. Translating it yields CASSKNPGLAVNEQFF.

Points on this clone: Sequence at one end of the junction differs from germline and may be a read error. V is TRBV5-1 and J is TRBJ2-7, with 7 bases matching TRBD1. CDR1 SGHRS and CDR2 YFSETQ come from the germline V gene. The CDR3 loop spans 12 amino acids. CDR3 residues: CASSSTQGEIHF. Here the CDR3 DNA reads TGCGCCAGCAGCTCCACGCAGGGGGAGATCCACTTC.

This clone was seen a single time. The rearrangement uses TRBV5-1 and TRBJ2-5; 7 positions match TRBD1. The CDR3 is 14 amino acids. Germline CDR1 reads SGHRS; CDR2 reads YFSETQ. The trim removed 2 bases at V and 5 bases at J, leaving 6 bases unmatched. In nucleotides, the CDR3 is TGCGCCAGCAGCTTCTCCGGGACAGAGGAGACCCAGTACTTC. Translating it yields CASSFSGTEETQYF.

J is TRBJ1-5 and V is TRBV7-8; D remains unclear. V was shortened by 2 bases and J by 2 bases, with 10 bases between the two germline ends. Germline V gene data show CDR1 as SGHVS and CDR2 as FQNEAQ. The CDR3 totals 15 residues. CDR3 region: CASSLQEQRNQPQHF. CDR3 nucleotides: TGTGCCAGCAGCTTACAGGAACAACGCAATCAGCCCCAGCATTTT. Supplemented by reference TRBV7-8 and TRBJ1-5, the full variable domain reads GAGVSQSPRYKVAKRGQDVALRCDPISGHVSLFWYQQALGQGPEFLTYFQNEAQLDKSGLPSDRFFAERPEGSVSTLKIQRTQQEDSAVYLCASSLQEQRNQPQHFGDGTRLSIL.